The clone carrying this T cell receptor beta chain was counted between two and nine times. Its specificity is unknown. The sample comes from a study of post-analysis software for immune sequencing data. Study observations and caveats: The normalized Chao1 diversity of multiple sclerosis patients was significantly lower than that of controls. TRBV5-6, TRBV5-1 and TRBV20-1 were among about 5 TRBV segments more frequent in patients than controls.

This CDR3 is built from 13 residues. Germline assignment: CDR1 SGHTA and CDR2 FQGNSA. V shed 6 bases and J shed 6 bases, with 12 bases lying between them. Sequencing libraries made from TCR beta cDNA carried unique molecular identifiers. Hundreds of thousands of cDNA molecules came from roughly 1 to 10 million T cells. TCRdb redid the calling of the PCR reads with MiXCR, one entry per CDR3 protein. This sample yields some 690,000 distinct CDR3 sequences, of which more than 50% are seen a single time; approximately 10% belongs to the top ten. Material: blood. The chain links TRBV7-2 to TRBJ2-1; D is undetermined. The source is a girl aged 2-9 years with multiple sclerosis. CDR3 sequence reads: CASSRRPPNEQFF. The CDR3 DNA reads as TGTGCCAGCAGTAGACGCCCCCCCAATGAGCAGTTCTTC.